Listed below are T cell receptor beta chains from one sample, sequenced in a study of CD8 T cell repertoires and HIV-1 epitope variants. Assay: immunoSEQ multiplex PCR; the TCRdb copy retains only in-frame clones and omits some. The top ten hold almost 40% of the sample, which has 6,000 or so clones, less than 70% seen once. For these receptors, no antigen is known. Material for sequencing was cultured CD8+ T cells derived from PBMCs. All receptors derive from a male donor with HIV. The CDR3 runs from the conserved cysteine through the conserved F or W. A D gene is named only where the DNA matches it firmly. The size entry is marked missing in some rows and otherwise reads once, few, many or a size class.

D | length | J | size | V | DNA | CDR3
. | 16 | TRBJ1-2 | . | TRBV4-3 | TGCGCCAGCAGCCCAGAGATCGACCGGGCTACCTATGGCTACACCTTC | CASSPEIDRATYGYTF
TRBD1 | 16 | TRBJ2-5 | once | TRBV25-1 | TGTGCCAGCAGTGAACGGACAGGGACGGAGGAGGAGACCCAGTACTTC | CASSERTGTEEETQYF
TRBD1 | 15 | TRBJ1-1 | . | TRBV6-5 | TGTGCCAGCAGGATACAGGGGGAATTTGACACTGAAGCTTTCTTT | CASRIQGEFDTEAFF
. | 13 | TRBJ2-3 | . | TRBV7-9 | TGTGCCAGCGAGGCAGCCAGCACAGATACGCAGTATTTT | CASEAASTDTQYF
. | 17 | TRBJ2-1 | . | TRBV7-6 | TGTGCCAGCAGCTTAGCGCGGGTCGGGAACTCCTACAATGAGCAGTTCTTC | CASSLARVGNSYNEQFF
TRBD1 | 16 | TRBJ1-1 | few | TRBV7-9 | TGTGCCAGCAGCCACAACGAACAGGGGGCTTACACTGAAGCTTTCTTT | CASSHNEQGAYTEAFF
. | 14 | TRBJ2-2 | . | TRBV6-5 | TGTGCCAGCAGTTACGGGTGGGACACCGGGGAGCTGTTTTTT | CASSYGWDTGELFF
. | 14 | TRBJ2-7 | . | TRBV27 | TGTGCCAGCTCAATTGGCGGTTCCTCCTACGAGCAGTACTTC | CASSIGGSSYEQYF
TRBD1 | 16 | TRBJ1-1 | . | TRBV28 | TGTGCCAGCAGTCAAGAGGGACAGCTAGTGAACACTGAAGCTTTCTTT | CASSQEGQLVNTEAFF
. | 17 | TRBJ2-2 | few | TRBV5-6 | TGTGCCAGCAGCTCGCTTCGACTGATCGCGAACACCGGGGAGCTGTTTTTT | CASSSLRLIANTGELFF
. | 14 | TRBJ1-1 | . | TRBV5-1 | TGCGCCAGCAGCTTTGGGTGGGAGAACACTGAAGCTTTCTTT | CASSFGWENTEAFF
. | 15 | TRBJ2-3 | . | TRBV27 | TGTGCCAGCAGTTTAACAGCCTCTAGCACAGATACGCAGTATTTT | CASSLTASSTDTQYF
TRBD1 | 15 | TRBJ2-7 | . | TRBV5-8 | TGTGCCAGCAGCTTGGGGGACAGTGACTCCTACGAGCAGTACTTC | CASSLGDSDSYEQYF
. | 13 | TRBJ2-2 | few | TRBV19 | TGTGCCAGTAGTTCGGTGGGCACCGGGGAGCTGTTTTTT | CASSSVGTGELFF
. | 16 | TRBJ1-4 | . | TRBV19 | TGTGCCAGTAGTATTGTCCCCACAGGGAATAATGAAAAACTGTTTTTT | CASSIVPTGNNEKLFF
. | 13 | TRBJ2-1 | . | TRBV5-1 | TGCGCCAGCAGCTCCAGCTCCTACAATGAGCAGTTCTTC | CASSSSSYNEQFF
TRBD1 | 16 | TRBJ1-3 | once | TRBV9 | TGTGCCAGCAGCGAAGGACAGGGGATCTCTGGAAACACCATATATTTT | CASSEGQGISGNTIYF
. | 16 | TRBJ1-6 | few | TRBV11-2 | TGTGCCAGCAGCACCCAGGATCCCCTAGGCCGTTCACCCCTCCACTTT | CASSTQDPLGRSPLHF
TRBD2 | 15 | TRBJ2-7 | . | TRBV28 | TGTGCCAGCCGGGGGACTAGCGGGCAATCCTACGAGCAGTACTTC | CASRGTSGQSYEQYF
. | 13 | TRBJ1-1 | . | TRBV5-6 | TGTGCCAGCAGCTTGGCTCCGGTCACTGAAGCTTTCTTT | CASSLAPVTEAFF
. | 18 | TRBJ1-1 | . | TRBV4-3 | TGCGCCAGCAGCCAAGATCAAACAGGGTGGGGTTCGGGCACTGAAGCTTTCTTT | CASSQDQTGWGSGTEAFF
. | 17 | TRBJ2-1 | . | TRBV4-1 | TGCGCCAGCAGCCGCTCATTAGACGGGAGCTCCTACAATGAGCAGTTCTTC | CASSRSLDGSSYNEQFF
. | 16 | TRBJ1-1 | once | TRBV21-1 | TGTGCCAGCAGCAAACGGCCGGGACAGCGGAACACTGAAGCTTTCTTT | CASSKRPGQRNTEAFF
TRBD1 | 14 | TRBJ2-3 | once | TRBV27 | TGTGCCAGCAGTTTGACAGGGGAGACAGATACGCAGTATTTT | CASSLTGETDTQYF
. | 15 | TRBJ1-1 | . | TRBV4-2 | TGTGCCAGCAGCCAAGGGGCCCTAACAAACACTGAAGCTTTCTTT | CASSQGALTNTEAFF
. | 15 | TRBJ2-7 | . | TRBV21-1 | TGTGCCAGCAGCAAAGATAGCGGGGGAACCTACGAGCAGTACTTC | CASSKDSGGTYEQYF
. | 14 | TRBJ1-5 | . | TRBV6-6 | TGTGCCAGCAGCCAAGGATCGGGTAATCAGCCCCAGCATTTT | CASSQGSGNQPQHF
. | 16 | TRBJ2-7 | . | TRBV5-6 | TGTGCCAGCAGCTTGGCCGTCAGGGTGACGAGCTACGAGCAGTACTTC | CASSLAVRVTSYEQYF
TRBD2 | 17 | TRBJ2-1 | . | TRBV28 | TGTGCCAGCAGTTTATTTAGGACTAGCGGGAGTTATGGTGAGCAGTTCTTC | CASSLFRTSGSYGEQFF
. | 13 | TRBJ1-2 | few | TRBV6-6 | TGTGCCAGCAGTTACCCAGGAGACTATGGCTACACCTTC | CASSYPGDYGYTF
. | 14 | TRBJ2-7 | . | TRBV5-4 | TGTGCCAGCAGCCCCGGCCCAGGGGACTACGAGCAGTACTTC | CASSPGPGDYEQYF
TRBD1 | 17 | TRBJ1-6 | . | TRBV19 | TGTGCCAGTAGTCCTACCCGGGGACAGCCTGGTAATTCACCCCTCCACTTT | CASSPTRGQPGNSPLHF
. | 14 | TRBJ2-7 | . | TRBV2 | TGTGCCAGCAGTGACTACGGACAGCGCGACGAGCAGTACTTC | CASSDYGQRDEQYF
TRBD1 | 14 | TRBJ1-4 | few | TRBV25-1 | TGTGCCAGCAGTGTACAGGGGGCTGGAGAAAAACTGTTTTTT | CASSVQGAGEKLFF
TRBD2 | 13 | TRBJ2-7 | large | TRBV4-1 | TGCGCCAGCAGCCAAGGGACTAGCAACGAGCAGTACTTC | CASSQGTSNEQYF
TRBD1 | 14 | TRBJ2-7 | . | TRBV9 | TGTGCCAGCAGCGGAGACAGGGTCTCCTACGAGCAGTACTTC | CASSGDRVSYEQYF
. | 12 | TRBJ2-1 | . | TRBV5-1 | TGCGCCAGCTTCACCTGGGGTCATGAGCAGTTCTTC | CASFTWGHEQFF